This T cell receptor (beta chain) was identified in a study of blood T cell dynamics during melanoma immunotherapy. Study-level background: Patients with metastatic melanoma got pembrolizumab or nivolumab-ipilimumab as first-line care. The study's findings and limits: Unlike progressors, later disease-control patients had W3 repertoires gaining clonality or diversity.

Germline V CDR1 and CDR2: SGDLS, YYNGEE. Trimming took off 0 bases at V and 4 bases at J, with 16 bases between the two ends. This CDR3 has 16 residues. Time point noted: week 3, after first cycle of checkpoint inhibitor. DNA loading was fixed at 350 to 450 ng for all bulk PBMC samples. Assay used: immunoSEQ multiplex PCR; TCRdb lists only in-frame clones, some missing. The sample carries 5,500 to 9,000 clones, more than 75% recorded once. Remarks on this clone: As yet, its antigen is unknown.

The sequence was collected from a human donor with melanoma. This chain connects TRBV9 to TRBJ2-5; perhaps TRBD1 as D (6 bases). The input for sequencing was blood, taken from a patient treated with checkpoint blockade. CDR3 loop: CASSVGGQTWGETQYF. The CDR3 DNA is TGTGCCAGCAGCGTAGGGGGGCAAACCTGGGGAGAGACCCAGTACTTC.